The 10 T cell receptor beta chains given below trace back to one sample, sequenced in a study of OX40 agonist ivuxolimab in advanced cancers. To prepare the library, the immunoSEQ multiplex PCR assay was applied. Entries here come from immuneACCESS through TCRdb and include only in-frame sequences with V and J called. Some clones fail to appear in such tables; in the studies checked, an unresolved V gene covers under half of the shortfall, and the cause of the remainder is unknown. This sample lists about 50,000 clones; about 81% were detected once. In total, the top ten clones hold 7.3% of the sample. The sequences come from CD4+ or CD8+ T cells sorted from blood, collected in a trial of the OX40 agonist ivuxolimab. Receptors originate from an adult with an advanced solid tumor such as melanoma, head and neck, liver or kidney cancer.

The rearrangement joins TRBV2 to TRBJ2-1; a possible D gene is TRBD2 (6 bases). V was shortened by 7 bases and J by 3 bases, with 16 bases between the two germline ends. This CDR3 is built from 15 residues. Germline CDR1 and CDR2: SNHLY and FYNNEI. CDR3 in amino acids: CASISGTPFYNEQFF. Here the CDR3 DNA reads TGTGCCAGCATTTCCGGGACTCCCTTCTACAATGAGCAGTTCTTC.

The V and J genes are TRBV6-1 and TRBJ1-1, with 10 bases that match TRBD1. CDR1 and CDR2 from the germline V gene are MNHNS and SASEGT. This CDR3 contains 15 residues. V shed 6 bases and J 3 bases; nucleotides not matched to a gene: 7. CDR3 region: CASRLDRGLDTEAFF. The CDR3, as DNA: TGTGCCAGCAGACTCGACAGGGGGCTGGACACTGAAGCTTTCTTT.

The table lists this clone with a few counts. The V gene is TRBV18, the J gene TRBJ2-7, with 7 positions matching TRBD1. The germline CDR1 and CDR2 sequences are KGHSH and LQKENI. There are 15 residues in the CDR3. V dropped 6 bases and J dropped 2; count of bases not matched to a gene: 10. The CDR3 coding sequence is TGTGCCAGCTCCCTCCTAGGGGGCGACGCCTACGAGCAGTACTTC. Protein product: CASSLLGGDAYEQYF.

The rearrangement joins TRBV11-2 to TRBJ2-2; D gene ambiguous. CDR1 and CDR2 from the germline V gene are SGHAT and FQNNGV. V lost 6 bases and J lost 4, with 9 bases in between. This CDR3 comprises 13 residues. CDR3 nucleotides: TGTGCCAGCAGGAGAACGGGCACCGGGGAGCTGTTTTTT. Protein: CASRRTGTGELFF.

This clone has just a few counts. V is TRBV7-9 and J is TRBJ2-1; 12 bases agree with TRBD2. Germline V gives CDR1 SEHNR, CDR2 FQNEAQ (reference sequence). This CDR3 has 16 amino acids. Losses at the gene ends were 4 bases for V and 8 bases for J; bases not matched to a gene: 9. CDR3 in DNA: TGTGCCAGCAGCTCACGACTAGCGGGAGCGGAGGATGAGCAGTTCTTC. Its protein is CASSSRLAGAEDEQFF.

The rearrangement joins TRBV7-9 to TRBJ2-1; D gene unclear. The CDR3 is 13 residues long. V shed 3 bases and J shed 9 bases, with 12 bases lying between them. Germline CDR1 and CDR2: SEHNR and FQNEAQ (reference sequence). CDR3: CASSLANTGEQFF. The CDR3 coding sequence is TGTGCCAGCAGCTTGGCTAATACGGGTGAGCAGTTCTTC.

This rearrangement joins TRBV6-1 to TRBJ2-5; D ambiguous. The DNA end lines up better with TRBJ2-7; the J call may be wrong. The germline V gene encodes CDR1 MNHNS and CDR2 SASEGT. CDR3 length: 15 amino acids. The CDR3 loop is CASSRDGRTAYEQYF. DNA for the CDR3: TGTGCCAGCAGCAGAGACGGCCGGACGGCCTACGAGCAGTACTTC.

The chain is built from TRBV27 and TRBJ2-1; the D gene is possibly TRBD2 (8 bases). Germline V CDR1 and CDR2: MNHEY, SMNVEV (reference sequence). The CDR3 length is 18 residues. The germline V and J ends were trimmed by 5 bases and 10 bases, with 30 bases remaining between them. The CDR3 reads CASSPPTGPGLGQREQFF. The CDR3 coding sequence is TGTGCCAGCAGTCCCCCGACAGGGCCGGGACTAGGGCAGAGGGAGCAGTTCTTC.

The chain is built from TRBV7-9 and TRBJ1-5, with TRBD1 matching 10 bases. The germline V gene encodes CDR1 SEHNR and CDR2 FQNEAQ (reference sequence). V was pared by 5 bases and J by 4 bases, with 8 bases of the junction left unmatched. The CDR3 totals 16 residues. The CDR3 reads CASSQGTGVLNQPQHF. Here the CDR3 DNA reads TGTGCCAGCAGCCAGGGGACAGGGGTTTTGAATCAGCCCCAGCATTTT.

This chain uses TRBV18 with TRBJ1-5, with D possibly matching TRBD1 (6 bases). V lost 5 bases and J lost 3, with 14 bases in between. The CDR3 covers 15 residues. The germline V gene encodes CDR1 KGHSH and CDR2 LQKENI. The CDR3 spells CASSSTDRYNQPQHF. CDR3 DNA sequence: TGTGCCAGCTCATCCACTGACAGGTACAATCAGCCCCAGCATTTT.